Here is one TCR beta chain with its context. Its antigen target is currently unknown. Within one base of it there is no much larger clone, and no base qualities were kept. Distinct nucleotide sequences in the sample also encode this CDR3. This record belongs to a study of T cell responses to AZD1222 COVID-19 vaccine (dated by TCRdb to the early 2020s). About the investigation overall: A total of just over 230 trial participants underwent TCR sequencing, of whom 200 to 220 received two doses of AZD1222 and around 25 received two doses of the MenACWY control vaccine. Trial participants were enrolled by age into subgroups of 18-55, 56-69 and 70-plus years, and around 140, 26 and 57 TCR-sequenced participants, respectively, were included in these subgroups.

This sample's time point label indicates: about 28 days (+/-7) after the second vaccine dose. AZD1222 recipients whose second dose came at about 4 weeks and those whose second dose came at about 12 weeks were combined into one group, since spike-specific TCR depth and breadth did not differ between the two schedules. Vaccinee samples were obtained from the UK trials COV001 and COV002, which included a single-blind randomized controlled phase 2/3 trial of AZD1222 (ChAdOx1 nCoV-19) in healthy adults. Trial participant PBMC samples were collected at day 0 and day 28 after the second dose for TCRbeta chain sequencing. The CDR3 regions of human TCRbeta chains were analyzed by immunosequencing. Under the source paper's analysis protocol: Repertoire TCRs were matched against a reference library of SARS-CoV-2-specific TCRs generated with the MIRA antigen-specificity platform. Breadth was defined as the fraction of unique TCRs that were SARS-CoV-2-associated, and depth was defined as the fraction of total T cells that were SARS-CoV-2-associated. Using the MIRA data, each spike-specific TCR was assigned both to the spike region to which the TCR was reactive and to a CD4 or CD8 class. Log10-transformed breadth and depth values were compared by one-way ANOVA with Sidak's multiple comparisons tests. TCRdb retrieved this table from immuneACCESS and kept in-frame rearrangements only. Not all clones are present; in checked studies, unresolved V genes account for under half, and no reason is known for the remainder. From that table come the V and J calls and clone size; the DNA was used to work out D and trimming. The sample table holds about 150,000 clones, of which approximately 92% were seen once. Together, the top ten hold around 3.3% of the sample.

Study-wide conclusions, independent of this receptor: The vaccine-associated CD4 TCRs covered the entire spike protein, and the dominant responses fell in regions 160-218 and 743-854. No day 14 peak-response samples were available, so repertoires were characterized only after the peak T cell response. After two AZD1222 doses, spike-specific TCR breadth and depth were significantly higher than at day 0 and than in MenACWY recipients. Most participants were white British and females outnumbered males, and the authors suggested that clonal diversity may have been underestimated. Only five to seven AZD1222 recipients were SARS-CoV-2 seropositive at baseline, limiting conclusions about previously exposed vaccinees. Reportedly, close to half of the unique spike-specific TCRs recognized epitopes lying outside the regions that are mutated in the B.1.351 and B.1.1.7 variants. In the small 56-69-year group, the increase in depth fell short of significance, most likely because of low power.

Looking up the germline V gene yields CDR1 MNHEY and CDR2 SVGAGI. The CDR3 runs 12 amino acids, cysteine and phenylalanine included. Only the CDR3 region is kept as DNA, spanning 36 bases read in frame from base 1. Deletion took 0 bases off V and 7 bases off J, with a span of 6 bases between the germline ends. The rearranged segments are TRBV6-5 and TRBJ1-1; the D gene cannot be named for sure. The sequence was collected from an adult who received the AZD1222 COVID-19 vaccine. Here the sequenced sample was peripheral blood, taken 28 days after the second AZD1222 dose. The CDR3 protein: CASSYSTGEAFF. In nucleotides, the sequence is TGTGCCAGCAGTTACTCGACCGGTGAAGCTTTCTTT.